The T cell receptor beta chain under discussion was sequenced for a study of CXCR3-negative and CXCR3-positive naive CD8 T cells. This CDR3 region has 12 residues. Germline CDR1 and CDR2: SGHTA and FQGNSA. Preparation of TRB cDNA libraries relied on 5' RACE carrying UMI labels. TCRdb re-called the 5' RACE reads; every CDR3 protein appears as one record, without DNA. This sample contains under 25,000 distinct CDR3 sequences. The source of this sequence is a human donor in good health. Some clones in this sample may be carry-over from other donors' samples. Sequenced material: memory CD8+ T cells from blood. The chain has TRBV7-2 and TRBJ1-4; TCRdb gives TRBD1 as the D gene, but with no DNA this cannot be confirmed. This CDR3 is CASSLPDEKLFF. The full variable domain, rest sourced from reference TRBV7-2 and TRBJ1-4, is GAGVSQSPSNKVTEKGKDVELRCDPISGHTALYWYRQSLGQGLEFLIYFQGNSAPDKSGLPSDRFSAERTGGSVSTLTIQRTQQEDSAVYLCASSLPDEKLFFGSGTQLSVL.